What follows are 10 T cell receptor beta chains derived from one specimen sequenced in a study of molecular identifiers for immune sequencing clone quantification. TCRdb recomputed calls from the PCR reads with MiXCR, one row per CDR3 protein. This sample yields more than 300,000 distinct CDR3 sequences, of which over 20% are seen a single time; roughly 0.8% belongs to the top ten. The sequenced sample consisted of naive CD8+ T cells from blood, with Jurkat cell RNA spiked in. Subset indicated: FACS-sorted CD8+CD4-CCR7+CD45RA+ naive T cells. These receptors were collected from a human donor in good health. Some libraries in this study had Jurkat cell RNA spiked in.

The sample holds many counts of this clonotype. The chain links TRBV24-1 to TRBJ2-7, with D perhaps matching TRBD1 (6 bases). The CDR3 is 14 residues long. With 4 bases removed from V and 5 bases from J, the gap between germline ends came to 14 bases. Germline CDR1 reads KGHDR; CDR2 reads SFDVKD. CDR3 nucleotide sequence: TGTGCCACCAGTGACCCCGGACAGTCCGACGAGCAGTACTTC. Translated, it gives CATSDPGQSDEQYF.

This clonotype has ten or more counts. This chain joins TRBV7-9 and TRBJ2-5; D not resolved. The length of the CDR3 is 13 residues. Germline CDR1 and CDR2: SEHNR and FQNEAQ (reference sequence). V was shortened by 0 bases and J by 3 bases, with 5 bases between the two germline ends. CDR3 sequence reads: CASSLALEETQYF. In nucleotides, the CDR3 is TGTGCCAGCAGCTTAGCTCTAGAAGAGACCCAGTACTTC.

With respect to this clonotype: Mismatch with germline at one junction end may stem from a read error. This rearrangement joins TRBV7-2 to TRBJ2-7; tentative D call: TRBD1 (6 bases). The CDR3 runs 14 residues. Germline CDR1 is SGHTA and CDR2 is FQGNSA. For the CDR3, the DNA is TGTGCCAGCAGCTTCTACAGGGACCCCTACGTGCAGTACTTC. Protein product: CASSFYRDPYVQYF.

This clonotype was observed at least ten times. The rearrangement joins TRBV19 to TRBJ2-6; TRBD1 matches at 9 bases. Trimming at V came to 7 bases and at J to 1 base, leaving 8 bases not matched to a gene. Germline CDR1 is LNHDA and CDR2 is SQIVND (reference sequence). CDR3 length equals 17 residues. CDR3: CASTTGTGSSGANVLTF. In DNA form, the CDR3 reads TGTGCCAGTACCACCGGGACAGGGAGTTCTGGGGCCAACGTCCTGACTTTC.

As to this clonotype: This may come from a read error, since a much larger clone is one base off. CDR3 DNA sequence: TGTGCCAGCTCACGGGACAGGGCGGACACTGGAGCTTTCTTT. The encoded protein is CASSRDRADTGAFF. This chain connects TRBV18 to TRBJ1-1; 9 bases fit TRBD1. The germline V gene has CDR1 KGHSH and CDR2 LQKENI. The CDR3 runs 14 residues.

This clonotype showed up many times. CDR3 nucleotide sequence: TGTGCTAGTGGTCTCTCCAACACCGGGGAGCTGTTTTTT. Protein product: CASGLSNTGELFF. This sequence joins TRBV12-5 and TRBJ2-2; D unclear. This CDR3 is 13 amino acids long. Germline lookup yields CDR1 LGHNT and CDR2 FRNRAP. V was pared by 5 bases and J by 2 bases, with 6 bases between.

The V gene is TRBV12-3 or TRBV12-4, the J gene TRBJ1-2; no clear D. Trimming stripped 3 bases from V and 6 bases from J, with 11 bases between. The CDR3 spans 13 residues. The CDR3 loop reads CASSFSRFNGYTF. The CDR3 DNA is TGTGCCAGCAGTTTTTCCCGCTTTAATGGCTACACCTTC.

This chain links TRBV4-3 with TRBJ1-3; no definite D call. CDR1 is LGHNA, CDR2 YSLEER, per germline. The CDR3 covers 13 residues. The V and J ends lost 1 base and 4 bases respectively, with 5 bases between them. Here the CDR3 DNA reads TGCGCCAGCAGCCAAGTTCTCGGAAACACCATATATTTT. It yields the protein CASSQVLGNTIYF.

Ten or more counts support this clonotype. The CDR3: CASSQQGDTQYF. In DNA form, the CDR3 reads TGTGCCAGCAGCCAACAGGGAGATACGCAGTATTTT. The chain joins TRBV5-6 to TRBJ2-3; possible D gene TRBD1, 6 bases. Trimming took off 4 bases at V and 5 bases at J, with 8 bases between the two ends. The V gene's germline CDR1 is SGHDT and CDR2 YYEEEE. The CDR3 spans 12 residues.

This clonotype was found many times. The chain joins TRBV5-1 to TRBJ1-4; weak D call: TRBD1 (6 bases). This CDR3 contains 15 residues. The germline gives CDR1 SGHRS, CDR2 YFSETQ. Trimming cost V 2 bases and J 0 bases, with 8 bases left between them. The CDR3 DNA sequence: TGCGCCAGCAGCTTCCAGGGGCCAACTAATGAAAAACTGTTTTTT. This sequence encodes CASSFQGPTNEKLFF. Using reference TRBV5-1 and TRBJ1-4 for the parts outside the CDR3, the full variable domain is KAGVTQTPRYLIKTRGQQVTLSCSPISGHRSVSWYQQTPGQGLQFLFEYFSETQRNKGNFPGRFSGRQFSNSRSEMNVSTLELGDSALYLCASSFQGPTNEKLFFGSGTQLSVL.